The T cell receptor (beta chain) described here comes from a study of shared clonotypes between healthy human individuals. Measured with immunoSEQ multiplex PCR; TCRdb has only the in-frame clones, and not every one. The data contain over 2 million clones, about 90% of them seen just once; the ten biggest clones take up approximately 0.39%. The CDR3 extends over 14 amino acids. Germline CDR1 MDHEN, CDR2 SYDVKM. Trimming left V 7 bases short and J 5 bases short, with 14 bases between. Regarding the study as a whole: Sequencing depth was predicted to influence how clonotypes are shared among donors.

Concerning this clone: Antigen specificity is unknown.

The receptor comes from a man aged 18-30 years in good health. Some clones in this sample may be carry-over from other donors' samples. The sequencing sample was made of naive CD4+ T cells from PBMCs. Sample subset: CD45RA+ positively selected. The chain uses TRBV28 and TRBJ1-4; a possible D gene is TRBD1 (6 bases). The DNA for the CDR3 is TGTGCCAGCAACCTCCAGGGGCAAAATGAAAAACTGTTTTTT. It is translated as CASNLQGQNEKLFF. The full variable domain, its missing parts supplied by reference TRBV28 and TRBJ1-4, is DVKVTQSSRYLVKRTGEKVFLECVQDMDHENMFWYRQDPGLGLRLIYFSYDVKMKEKGDIPEGYSVSREKKERFSLILESASTNQTSMYLCASNLQGQNEKLFFGSGTQLSVL.